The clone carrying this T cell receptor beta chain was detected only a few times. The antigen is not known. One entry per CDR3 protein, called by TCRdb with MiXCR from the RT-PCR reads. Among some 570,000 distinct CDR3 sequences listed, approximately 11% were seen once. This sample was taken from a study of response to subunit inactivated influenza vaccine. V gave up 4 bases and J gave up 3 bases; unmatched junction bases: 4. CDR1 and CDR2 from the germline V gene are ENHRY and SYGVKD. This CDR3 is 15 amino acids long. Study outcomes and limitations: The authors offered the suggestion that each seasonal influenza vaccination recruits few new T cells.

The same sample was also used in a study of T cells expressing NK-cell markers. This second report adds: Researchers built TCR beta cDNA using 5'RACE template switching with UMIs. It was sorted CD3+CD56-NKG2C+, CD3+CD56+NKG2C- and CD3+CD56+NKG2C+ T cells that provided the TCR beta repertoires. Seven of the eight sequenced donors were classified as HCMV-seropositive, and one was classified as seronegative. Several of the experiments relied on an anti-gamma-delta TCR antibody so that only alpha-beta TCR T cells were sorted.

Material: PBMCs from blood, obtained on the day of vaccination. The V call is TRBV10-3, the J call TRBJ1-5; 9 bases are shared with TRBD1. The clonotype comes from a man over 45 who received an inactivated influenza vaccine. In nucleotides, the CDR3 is TGTGCCATCAGTGGAGGACAGGGGCTCAATCAGCCCCAGCATTTT. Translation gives CAISGGQGLNQPQHF.